The rows below give T cell receptor beta chains drawn from one sample of a study of cytomegalovirus exposure and HLA in healthy donors. Sequencing was performed with immunoSEQ multiplex PCR; in TCRdb, only in-frame clones are kept and a portion is missing. Of 200,000 to 250,000 clones listed, approximately 88% are singletons. Sequenced material: PBMCs. The receptor set was obtained from a woman aged 25 to 45 in good health and CMV-seropositive. CDR3s include the opening cysteine and the closing phenylalanine or tryptophan. The order of the fields is D gene, clone size, J gene, V gene, CDR3 protein, CDR3 DNA. The D gene is left open where the match is weak. For some rows the clone size is stated as once, few or many, or as a class when expanded; others skip it.

D gene: NA; clone size: NA; J gene: TRBJ1-4; V gene: TRBV27; CDR3 protein: CASRTGLVNEKLFF; CDR3 DNA: TGTGCCAGCAGAACAGGGCTAGTTAATGAAAAACTGTTTTTT
D gene: TRBD2; clone size: few; J gene: TRBJ2-7; V gene: TRBV28; CDR3 protein: CASSLPGAGRAGEQYF; CDR3 DNA: TGTGCCAGCAGCCTCCCCGGGGCCGGGAGGGCCGGCGAGCAGTACTTC
D gene: NA; clone size: NA; J gene: TRBJ1-5; V gene: TRBV2; CDR3 protein: CASSEGGVQPQHF; CDR3 DNA: TGTGCCAGCAGTGAAGGGGGGGTCCAGCCCCAGCATTTT
D gene: NA; clone size: NA; J gene: TRBJ1-1; V gene: TRBV27; CDR3 protein: CASSSQGYTEAFF; CDR3 DNA: TGTGCCAGCAGTTCTCAGGGGTACACTGAAGCTTTCTTT
D gene: NA; clone size: NA; J gene: TRBJ1-2; V gene: TRBV29-1; CDR3 protein: CSVVGHPSGYGYTF; CDR3 DNA: TGCAGCGTTGTTGGACACCCCTCGGGCTATGGCTACACCTTC
D gene: NA; clone size: NA; J gene: TRBJ1-2; V gene: TRBV4-1; CDR3 protein: CASSQDGNYGYTF; CDR3 DNA: TGCGCCAGCAGCCAAGACGGTAACTATGGCTACACCTTC
D gene: NA; clone size: NA; J gene: TRBJ1-5; V gene: TRBV6-5; CDR3 protein: CASSYSGQDGPQHF; CDR3 DNA: TGTGCCAGCAGTTACTCGGGACAAGACGGGCCCCAGCATTTT
D gene: NA; clone size: NA; J gene: TRBJ2-7; V gene: TRBV20-1; CDR3 protein: CSVRRVHEQYF; CDR3 DNA: TGCAGTGTTCGCAGGGTCCACGAGCAGTACTTC
D gene: NA; clone size: NA; J gene: TRBJ2-1; V gene: TRBV6-5; CDR3 protein: CASSYGRAPYNEQFF; CDR3 DNA: TGTGCCAGCAGTTACGGCAGGGCCCCCTACAATGAGCAGTTCTTC
D gene: NA; clone size: NA; J gene: TRBJ2-2; V gene: TRBV9; CDR3 protein: CASSAPYASGELFF; CDR3 DNA: TGTGCCAGCAGCGCCCCCTACGCCAGCGGGGAGCTGTTTTTT
D gene: NA; clone size: NA; J gene: TRBJ2-7; V gene: TRBV11-2; CDR3 protein: CASSLDRYEQYF; CDR3 DNA: TGTGCCAGCAGCTTAGATCGCTACGAGCAGTACTTC
D gene: NA; clone size: NA; J gene: TRBJ2-5; V gene: TRBV7-6; CDR3 protein: CASSSGTQETQYF; CDR3 DNA: TGTGCCAGCAGCTCAGGGACCCAAGAGACCCAGTACTTC
D gene: TRBD1; clone size: NA; J gene: TRBJ2-7; V gene: TRBV7-2; CDR3 protein: CASSQDRGYYEQYF; CDR3 DNA: TGTGCCAGCTCCCAGGACAGGGGTTACTACGAGCAGTACTTC